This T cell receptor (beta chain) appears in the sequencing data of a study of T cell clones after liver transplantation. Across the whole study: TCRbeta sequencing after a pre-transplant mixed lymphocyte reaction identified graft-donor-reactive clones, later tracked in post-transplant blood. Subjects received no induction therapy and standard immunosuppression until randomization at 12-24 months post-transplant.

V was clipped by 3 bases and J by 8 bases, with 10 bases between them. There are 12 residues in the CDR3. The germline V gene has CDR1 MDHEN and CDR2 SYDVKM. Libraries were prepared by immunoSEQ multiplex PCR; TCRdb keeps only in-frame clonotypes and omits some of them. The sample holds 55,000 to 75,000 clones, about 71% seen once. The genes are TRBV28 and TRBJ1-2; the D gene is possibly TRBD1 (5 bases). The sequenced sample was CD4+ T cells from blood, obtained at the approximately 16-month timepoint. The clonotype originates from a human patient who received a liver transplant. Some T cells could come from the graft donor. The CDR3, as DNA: TGTGCCAGCAGTTTCCAGGGCTGGGGCTACACCTTC. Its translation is CASSFQGWGYTF.